Listed below are T cell receptor beta chains from one sample, sequenced in a study of cytomegalovirus exposure and HLA in healthy donors. Method: immunoSEQ multiplex PCR; TCRdb's copy keeps in-frame clones and lacks some. Among approximately 130,000 clones listed, nearly 80% were seen once. Sequencing used PBMCs. These receptors came from a male donor in good health and CMV-seronegative. CDR3s include the opening cysteine and the closing phenylalanine or tryptophan. The D gene is left open where the match is weak. Not every row has a clone size; where given, it reads once, few, many or a size class.

TRBJ2-1	TRBV5-5	-	-	TGTGCCAGCAGCTCCGGACTGACGAATGAGCAGTTCTTC	CASSSGLTNEQFF
TRBJ2-7	TRBV7-8	-	TRBD1	TGTGCCAGCAGCTCTGGACAGGCCAGCGCCACTTTCTACGAGCAGTACTTC	CASSSGQASATFYEQYF
TRBJ2-7	TRBV19	-	-	TGTGCCAGTAGTATACGGTTTCGCCCTCTCTCGAGTGAGCAGTACTTC	CASSIRFRPLSSEQYF
TRBJ1-1	TRBV29-1	-	TRBD1	TGCAGCGTATTGACAGGGACTTCCCCTGAAGCTTTCTTT	CSVLTGTSPEAFF
TRBJ2-5	TRBV7-2	few	TRBD2	TGTGCCAGCAGCCTTTATAATAGCGGGGAAGAGACCCAGTACTTC	CASSLYNSGEETQYF
TRBJ1-6	TRBV18	-	TRBD1	TGTGCCAGCTCACTTAGAGACAGGGTTCGATCACCCCTCCACTTT	CASSLRDRVRSPLHF
TRBJ1-5	TRBV4-1	few	-	TGCGCCAGCAGCGGAGACAGCAATCAGCCCCAGCATTTT	CASSGDSNQPQHF
TRBJ1-2	TRBV11-2	-	-	TGTGCCAGCAGCCCAGCAGGGGTATATGGCTACACCTTC	CASSPAGVYGYTF
TRBJ2-7	TRBV16	few	-	TGTGCCAGCAGCCAATCGGGGCAGGGAAACTACGAGCAGTACTTC	CASSQSGQGNYEQYF
TRBJ2-2	TRBV5-4	-	TRBD2	TGTGCCAGCAGACAGGGACTAGCGGGGGGAAACACCGGGGAGCTGTTTTTT	CASRQGLAGGNTGELFF
TRBJ2-1	TRBV5-1	-	-	TGCGCCAGCAGCTTGGCCGGGGTAGCACAATACAATGAGCAGTTCTTC	CASSLAGVAQYNEQFF
TRBJ1-5	TRBV6-6	many	-	TGTGCCAGCGGGCAAGGCGAGCCCCAGCATTTT	CASGQGEPQHF
TRBJ2-1	TRBV4-2	-	TRBD2	TGTGCCAGCAGCCAAGACACTAGCGGGGGGTATGAGCAGTTCTTC	CASSQDTSGGYEQFF
TRBJ1-1	TRBV5-4	-	TRBD1	TGTGCCAGCAGCCAGGACAGGGTGAAAGCTTTCTTT	CASSQDRVKAFF
TRBJ2-3	TRBV7-2	once	-	TGTGCCAGCAGCGGGGGGACTCATACGCAGTATTTT	CASSGGTHTQYF
TRBJ1-6	TRBV7-9	few	-	TGTGCCAGCAGCAAAGGACATGAGTCTAATTCACCCCTCCACTTT	CASSKGHESNSPLHF
TRBJ1-6	TRBV18	-	TRBD1	TGTGCCAGCTCACCGGACAGGGTAACTTCACCCCTCCACTTT	CASSPDRVTSPLHF
TRBJ2-7	TRBV4-3	-	-	TGCGCCAGCCCACGTTGTCCCGAGCAGTACTTC	CASPRCPEQYF
TRBJ1-2	TRBV6-1	-	-	TGTGCCAGCAGTGAAGGGGAGGAGGCCTTC	CASSEGEEAF
TRBJ1-2	TRBV6-5	-	TRBD1	TGTGCCAGCAGTTTGGGACAGATTTATGGCTACACCTTC	CASSLGQIYGYTF
TRBJ2-7	TRBV7-6	few	TRBD1	TGTGCCAGCAGCTTAGGGACAGGGATAAACAACGAGCAGTACTTC	CASSLGTGINNEQYF
TRBJ1-2	TRBV30	-	-	TGTGCCTGGGGACGAGGAGGGAACTATGGCTACACCTTC	CAWGRGGNYGYTF
TRBJ2-7	TRBV7-2	-	TRBD1	TGTGCCAGCAGCTTGGGACAGGGATACCACGAGCAGTACTTC	CASSLGQGYHEQYF
TRBJ1-1	TRBV7-2	-	-	TGTGCCAGCAGCTTAGGGGGGTTCGGACAGCAAGCTTTCTTT	CASSLGGFGQQAFF
TRBJ2-3	TRBV6-4	-	-	TGTGCCAGCAGTGACTCAGAGACAGATACGCAGTATTTT	CASSDSETDTQYF
TRBJ1-3	TRBV4-3	-	-	TGCGCCAGCAGCCAAGATGGTCCAGGGACTGGAAACACCATATATTTT	CASSQDGPGTGNTIYF
TRBJ1-2	TRBV6-1	-	TRBD1	TGTGCCAGCAGTGGCCCTGACCGGGACAGGGCATTGTACACCTTC	CASSGPDRDRALYTF
TRBJ1-5	TRBV7-9	-	TRBD1	TGTGCCAGCAGCTTAGGCCGGGACAGAAATCAGCCCCAGCATTTT	CASSLGRDRNQPQHF
TRBJ1-5	TRBV13	-	TRBD1	TGTGCCAGCAGCCTAGTGGACAGGGGGCATAGCAATCAGCCCCAGCATTTT	CASSLVDRGHSNQPQHF
TRBJ1-5	TRBV6-5	-	-	TGTGCCAGCAGTTACTCGCGCGCGGATGGCAATCAGCCCCAGCATTTT	CASSYSRADGNQPQHF
TRBJ1-2	TRBV7-9	-	TRBD1	TGTGCCAGCAGCCTAGACTTGGACAGGGGAAACGGCTACACCTTC	CASSLDLDRGNGYTF
TRBJ2-7	TRBV29-1	once	TRBD2	TGCAGTACCCTTGGGGGGGTGGACTACGAGCAGTACTTC	CSTLGGVDYEQYF
TRBJ2-7	TRBV27	once	-	TGTGCCAGCAGTTTAGGGCAGGGGATCTTCTACGAGCAGTACTTC	CASSLGQGIFYEQYF
TRBJ1-1	TRBV7-2	once	TRBD1	TGTGCCAGCAGCGCCCGACCGGGGGACAGCCATCCTGAAGCTTTCTTT	CASSARPGDSHPEAFF
TRBJ1-6	TRBV4-3	few	-	TGCGCCAGCAGCCAAGTTAAGGGGCATAATTCACCCCTCCACTTT	CASSQVKGHNSPLHF
TRBJ2-1	TRBV29-1	-	-	TGCAGCGTTGCTCTTCAGCGGAACAATGAGCAGTTCTTC	CSVALQRNNEQFF
TRBJ2-3	TRBV7-6	-	TRBD2	TGTGCCAGCACCCCCTTAGGTAGCGGGGGGGCAGATACGCAGTATTTT	CASTPLGSGGADTQYF
TRBJ2-2	TRBV7-8	once	TRBD2	TGTGCCAGCAGCCGCAAGCGGGGGGGTGGCGGGGAGCTGTTTTTT	CASSRKRGGGGELFF
TRBJ1-6	TRBV5-1	-	TRBD1	TGCGCCAGCAGCTTGAGCCCGGGACAGGGATTCTCACCCCTCCACTTT	CASSLSPGQGFSPLHF
TRBJ1-1	TRBV7-9	-	-	TGTTCCAGCAGCGTCCGTAACACTGAAGCTTTCTTT	CSSSVRNTEAFF
TRBJ1-2	TRBV4-3	few	-	TGCGCCAGCAGCCAAGACTCGACAGTTAACTATGGCTACACCTTC	CASSQDSTVNYGYTF
TRBJ2-2	TRBV11-2	-	TRBD1	TGTGCCAGCAGCTTATGGCAGGGGGACACCGGGGAGCTGTTTTTT	CASSLWQGDTGELFF
TRBJ1-1	TRBV7-9	-	TRBD1	TGTGCCAGCAGCTTAGACAGGGGCCCATGGAACACTGAAGCTTTCTTT	CASSLDRGPWNTEAFF
TRBJ2-3	TRBV7-9	-	TRBD1	TGTGCCAGCAGCCGAAACAGGGGGCCAGATACGCAGTATTTT	CASSRNRGPDTQYF
TRBJ2-7	TRBV7-2	-	TRBD1	TGTGCCAGCAGCTTGCCGGGACAGTCCATTTACGAGCAGTACTTC	CASSLPGQSIYEQYF
TRBJ1-6	TRBV6-1	-	TRBD1	TGTGCCAGCAGTGACCACAGGGGGCGCGATTCACCCCTCCACTTT	CASSDHRGRDSPLHF
TRBJ1-5	TRBV7-7	-	-	TGTGCTAGCAGTGGAGGGGTCGGTCAGCCCCAGCATTTT	CASSGGVGQPQHF
TRBJ2-5	TRBV6-5	-	TRBD1	TGTGCCAGCAGGGGACAGAACCAAGAGACCCAGTACTTC	CASRGQNQETQYF
TRBJ1-4	TRBV2	-	-	TGTGCCAGCGGTGGGCGCCCCAGGGCTGGGGAAAAACTGTTTTTT	CASGGRPRAGEKLFF
TRBJ2-1	TRBV18	-	TRBD1	TGTGCCAGCTCACCACAACAGGGGGCAGGTGAGCAGTTCTTC	CASSPQQGAGEQFF